The 12 T cell receptor beta chains in this list originate from one sample, sequenced in a study of blood T cell repertoires in COVID-19. Assay: immunoSEQ multiplex PCR; the TCRdb copy retains only in-frame clones and omits some. The top ten hold approximately 3% of the sample, which has roughly 150,000 clones, 70% to 90% seen once. The specimen was peripheral blood. The receptors originated from a man aged 60 to 75 with acute or convalescent COVID-19.

The chain employs TRBV3-1 (or the pseudogene TRBV3-2) and TRBJ2-6, with 7 bases matching TRBD1. This CDR3 comprises 17 residues. After removal of 3 bases from V and 3 bases from J, the junction contained 8 bases not matched to a gene. Germline V gene data show CDR1 as LGHDT and CDR2 as YNNKEL (reference sequence). The CDR3 DNA sequence: TGTGCCAGCAGCCAGTTACAGGGGTCCTTTGGGGCCAACGTCCTGACTTTC. It specifies CASSQLQGSFGANVLTF.

This clone was found once. The chain couples TRBV18 to TRBJ1-2, with 8 bases fitting TRBD1. Looked up from germline, CDR1 is KGHSH and CDR2 is LQKENI. The V segment lost 5 bases and the J segment 2 bases; nucleotides outside the gene matches: 7. The length of the CDR3 is 15 residues. CDR3 DNA sequence: TGTGCCAGCTCAGTGGGACAGGTGATAAACTATGGCTACACCTTC. It is translated as CASSVGQVINYGYTF.

CDR3 DNA sequence: TGTGCCAGCAGCTTAACAGGGCCAGGTGAAAAACTGTTTTTT. Translation gives CASSLTGPGEKLFF. This chain links TRBV7-9 with TRBJ1-4; the D gene is possibly TRBD1 (6 bases). CDR1 is SEHNR and CDR2 is FQNEAQ in the germline V gene (reference sequence). The CDR3 is made up of 14 amino acids. Trimming stripped 2 bases from V and 7 bases from J, with 11 bases between.

The J gene is TRBJ2-3, the V gene TRBV5-1; D not resolved. V shed 4 bases and J shed 0 bases, with 15 bases lying between them. The length of the CDR3 is 16 residues. CDR1 and CDR2 (germline): SGHRS, YFSETQ. CDR3 amino acids: CASSEAVMISTDTQYF. The CDR3 nucleotides are TGCGCCAGCAGCGAGGCAGTGATGATAAGCACAGATACGCAGTATTTT.

The chain combines TRBV15 with TRBJ1-3; unclear D gene. Between the trimmed V and J ends, which lost 1 base and 0 bases, there was a span of 7 bases. This CDR3 spans 15 amino acids. In germline, CDR1 is LNHNV, CDR2 YYDKDF (reference sequence). The CDR3 sequence is CATSRARYSGNTIYF. DNA of the CDR3: TGTGCCACCAGCAGAGCCCGGTACTCTGGAAACACCATATATTTT.

This CDR3 is CASSYGQGVMDGYTF. For the CDR3, the DNA is TGTGCCAGCAGCTACGGACAGGGGGTGATGGATGGCTACACCTTC. V and J are TRBV7-9 and TRBJ1-2; 10 bases agree with TRBD1. Per germline, CDR1 SEHNR and CDR2 FQNEAQ (reference sequence). CDR3 size: 15 residues. J was trimmed by 6 bases and V by 4 bases; bases with no gene match: 8.

The V and J genes are TRBV19 and TRBJ1-1; tentative D call: TRBD1 (6 bases). Germline V gene data show CDR1 as LNHDA and CDR2 as SQIVND (reference sequence). This CDR3 has 14 residues. V was shortened by 1 base and J by 5 bases, with 11 bases between the two germline ends. The DNA for the CDR3 is TGTGCCAGTAGTATAGCAGGGGCTGAAACTGAAGCTTTCTTT. This encodes CASSIAGAETEAFF.

The rearrangement uses TRBV19 and TRBJ1-5; the D gene is possibly TRBD1 (6 bases). V gave up 4 bases and J gave up 5 bases, with 9 bases separating them. The CDR3 covers 13 residues. CDR1 and CDR2 (germline): LNHDA, SQIVND (reference sequence). DNA of the CDR3: TGTGCCAGTAGTACCTCAGGGGATCAGCCCCAGCATTTT. This gives the protein CASSTSGDQPQHF.

The chain couples TRBV18 to TRBJ2-7; 8 bases are shared with TRBD1. CDR1 and CDR2 (germline): KGHSH, LQKENI. With V trimmed by 5 bases and J by 2 bases, 8 bases remained unmatched. The CDR3 extends over 15 amino acids. For the CDR3, the DNA is TGTGCCAGCTCATCCCGGACAGGGACGGCCTACGAGCAGTACTTC. Protein: CASSSRTGTAYEQYF.

The genes are TRBV5-1 and TRBJ1-2, with TRBD1 matching over 9 bases. The V gene end was trimmed by 5 bases and the J gene end by 4 bases; junction bases not matched to a gene: 6. The CDR3 has 14 amino acids. Germline CDR1 reads SGHRS; CDR2 reads YFSETQ. The CDR3 region has the DNA TGCGCCAGCAGTCCGGGACAGGGAAGCTATGGCTACACCTTC. It encodes CASSPGQGSYGYTF. The whole variable domain, remainder taken from reference TRBV5-1 and TRBJ1-2, is KAGVTQTPRYLIKTRGQQVTLSCSPISGHRSVSWYQQTPGQGLQFLFEYFSETQRNKGNFPGRFSGRQFSNSRSEMNVSTLELGDSALYLCASSPGQGSYGYTFGSGTRLTVV.

The J gene is TRBJ2-2, the V gene TRBV9; 8 nucleotides agree with TRBD1. Germline V gene data show CDR1 as SGDLS and CDR2 as YYNGEE. The CDR3 spans 15 residues. Trimming cost V 5 bases and J 1 base; bases outside gene matches: 4. The CDR3 loop is CASSAGGLNTGELFF. CDR3 nucleotides: TGTGCCAGCAGTGCAGGGGGCCTGAACACCGGGGAGCTGTTTTTT.

The rearrangement links TRBV4-1 to TRBJ1-1, with 10 bases fitting TRBD1. Germline V gives CDR1 MGHRA, CDR2 YSYEKL. CDR3 length: 16 amino acids. The junction had 16 bases not matched to a gene; V was cut back by 3 bases and J by 12 bases. The CDR3 DNA reads TGCGCCAGCAGCCAGGCCCCGACAGGGGGCGAAATGGCGACTTTCTTT. Protein sequence: CASSQAPTGGEMATFF.